This is a list of T cell receptor beta chains from one sample in a study of shared clonotypes between healthy human individuals. Libraries were prepared by immunoSEQ multiplex PCR; TCRdb keeps only in-frame clonotypes and omits some of them. The table has a few million clones, 85% to 95% seen once. Sequencing was carried out using naive CD4+ T cells from PBMCs. The source of these receptors is a man aged 18 to 30 in good health. Some clones in this sample may be carry-over from other donors' samples. The CDR3 runs from the conserved cysteine through the conserved F or W. D genes are given only for firm matches. The listing skips clone size in some rows; elsewhere it reads once, few, many or a size class.

clone size: NA
J gene: TRBJ1-1
V gene: TRBV9
D gene: NA
CDR3 DNA: TGTGCCAGCAGCGTACTCGGAGGGGACACTGAAGCTTTCTTT
CDR3 protein: CASSVLGGDTEAFF

clone size: NA
J gene: TRBJ2-1
V gene: TRBV29-1
D gene: TRBD1
CDR3 DNA: TGCAGCGTTCTAGGCGGGACAGGGGCTAATGAGCAGTTCTTC
CDR3 protein: CSVLGGTGANEQFF

clone size: NA
J gene: TRBJ1-1
V gene: TRBV14
D gene: NA
CDR3 DNA: TGTGCCAGCAGCCAAGGGCCGTTGAACACTGAAGCTTTCTTT
CDR3 protein: CASSQGPLNTEAFF

clone size: NA
J gene: TRBJ2-1
V gene: TRBV7-6
D gene: NA
CDR3 DNA: TGTGCCAGCAGCCCCACGGGGGGCGGGAACTACAATGAGCAGTTCTTC
CDR3 protein: CASSPTGGGNYNEQFF

clone size: once
J gene: TRBJ1-4
V gene: TRBV28
D gene: TRBD1
CDR3 DNA: TGTGCCAGCAACAACCCCCTCGGCAGGGGGCTTTTTAATGAAAAACTGTTTTTT
CDR3 protein: CASNNPLGRGLFNEKLFF

clone size: NA
J gene: TRBJ1-3
V gene: TRBV5-1
D gene: NA
CDR3 DNA: TGCGCCAGCAGCCTGTTGGGGACAAACGGAAACACCATATATTTT
CDR3 protein: CASSLLGTNGNTIYF

clone size: NA
J gene: TRBJ2-3
V gene: TRBV19
D gene: TRBD2
CDR3 DNA: TGTGCCACCCGGGGAGGGGGCACAGATACGCAGTATTTT
CDR3 protein: CATRGGGTDTQYF

clone size: NA
J gene: TRBJ2-1
V gene: TRBV2
D gene: TRBD2
CDR3 DNA: TGTGCCAGCAGTGTTAGGCTAGCGGGGAATGAGCAGTTCTTC
CDR3 protein: CASSVRLAGNEQFF

clone size: NA
J gene: TRBJ1-1
V gene: TRBV7-3
D gene: NA
CDR3 DNA: TGTGCCAGCAGCTCCACGTTTGGCACTGAAGCTTTCTTT
CDR3 protein: CASSSTFGTEAFF

clone size: NA
J gene: TRBJ2-7
V gene: TRBV13
D gene: NA
CDR3 DNA: TGTGCCAGCAGCTTAGGCCGGAGGGGGCGACAGCAGTACTTC
CDR3 protein: CASSLGRRGRQQYF

clone size: NA
J gene: TRBJ2-3
V gene: TRBV5-1
D gene: TRBD2
CDR3 DNA: TGCGCCAGCAGCTTGGAGGGTCGAGCGGGACTTAGCACAGATACGCAGTATTTT
CDR3 protein: CASSLEGRAGLSTDTQYF

clone size: NA
J gene: TRBJ2-2
V gene: TRBV7-3
D gene: TRBD2
CDR3 DNA: TGTGCCAGCAGCGCAAGCGGGGGAAACACCGGGGAGCTGTTTTTT
CDR3 protein: CASSASGGNTGELFF

clone size: NA
J gene: TRBJ2-3
V gene: TRBV5-6
D gene: TRBD2
CDR3 DNA: TGTGCCAGCAGCTTGAATCGAGCCGGGACTAGCGCCTATTTT
CDR3 protein: CASSLNRAGTSAYF

clone size: NA
J gene: TRBJ1-2
V gene: TRBV5-1
D gene: NA
CDR3 DNA: TGCGCCAGCAGCTTGGGGTCGGGCTACACCTTC
CDR3 protein: CASSLGSGYTF

clone size: NA
J gene: TRBJ1-2
V gene: TRBV7-8
D gene: NA
CDR3 DNA: TGTGCCAGCAGCTTAGATGGGGTTGGCGGCTACACCTTC
CDR3 protein: CASSLDGVGGYTF

clone size: once
J gene: TRBJ2-3
V gene: TRBV2
D gene: NA
CDR3 DNA: TGTGCCAGCAGTCTTCAGGGCATCGATACGCAGTATTTT
CDR3 protein: CASSLQGIDTQYF

clone size: NA
J gene: TRBJ2-7
V gene: TRBV5-1
D gene: NA
CDR3 DNA: TGCGCCAGCAGCACTCTCACAGGGAGGAGCTCCTACGAGCAGTACTTC
CDR3 protein: CASSTLTGRSSYEQYF

clone size: NA
J gene: TRBJ2-5
V gene: TRBV5-1
D gene: TRBD2
CDR3 DNA: TGCGCCAGCAGCTTGCAAGCGGGAGAAGAGACCCAGTACTTC
CDR3 protein: CASSLQAGEETQYF

clone size: NA
J gene: TRBJ2-3
V gene: TRBV28
D gene: TRBD2
CDR3 DNA: TGTGCCAGCGGGGAGGGCCAACGGACGCAGTATTTT
CDR3 protein: CASGEGQRTQYF

clone size: few
J gene: TRBJ1-1
V gene: TRBV27
D gene: TRBD1
CDR3 DNA: TGTGCCAGCAGTACCTGGGACAGCCCGGTAGCTTTCTTT
CDR3 protein: CASSTWDSPVAFF

clone size: NA
J gene: TRBJ1-1
V gene: TRBV18
D gene: NA
CDR3 DNA: TGTGCCAGCTCACCGCAGGGGACTACACCGTTGAACACTGAAGCTTTCTTT
CDR3 protein: CASSPQGTTPLNTEAFF

clone size: NA
J gene: TRBJ2-7
V gene: TRBV10-3
D gene: TRBD1
CDR3 DNA: TGTGCCATCAGTACCGGGACAGGGGCGAACGAGCAGTACTTC
CDR3 protein: CAISTGTGANEQYF

clone size: NA
J gene: TRBJ2-1
V gene: TRBV28
D gene: NA
CDR3 DNA: TGTGCCAGCAGTCCCGGGACCAAAACTTCATACAATGAGCAGTTCTTC
CDR3 protein: CASSPGTKTSYNEQFF

clone size: NA
J gene: TRBJ2-7
V gene: TRBV6-6
D gene: NA
CDR3 DNA: TGTGCCAGCAGGAAGACCAGGGAGGCCACCTACGAGCAGTACTTC
CDR3 protein: CASRKTREATYEQYF

clone size: NA
J gene: TRBJ2-3
V gene: TRBV18
D gene: TRBD2
CDR3 DNA: TGTGCCAGCTCACCTTGGACTAGCGGCACAGATACGCAGTATTTT
CDR3 protein: CASSPWTSGTDTQYF

clone size: NA
J gene: TRBJ2-7
V gene: TRBV6-5
D gene: NA
CDR3 DNA: TGTGCCAGCAGTTACCTTCCTAGCGACTACGAGCAGTACTTC
CDR3 protein: CASSYLPSDYEQYF

clone size: NA
J gene: TRBJ2-7
V gene: TRBV18
D gene: TRBD1
CDR3 DNA: TGTGCCAGCTCACCGGGGACAGGGGAGCGCGAGCAGTACTTC
CDR3 protein: CASSPGTGEREQYF

clone size: NA
J gene: TRBJ1-5
V gene: TRBV7-2
D gene: NA
CDR3 DNA: TGTGCCAGCGCTCCCTCCCATCAGCCCCAGCATTTT
CDR3 protein: CASAPSHQPQHF

clone size: NA
J gene: TRBJ1-5
V gene: TRBV30
D gene: NA
CDR3 DNA: TGTGCCTGGAGTGTAGGAACACCAAATCAGCCCCAGCATTTT
CDR3 protein: CAWSVGTPNQPQHF

clone size: NA
J gene: TRBJ1-2
V gene: TRBV4-3
D gene: TRBD1
CDR3 DNA: TGCGCCAGCAGCCGGAACAGGGGGGCAAACTATGGCTACACCTTC
CDR3 protein: CASSRNRGANYGYTF

clone size: NA
J gene: TRBJ2-1
V gene: TRBV7-8
D gene: NA
CDR3 DNA: TGTGCCAGCAGCTTCTTCAACAATGAGCAGTTCTTC
CDR3 protein: CASSFFNNEQFF

clone size: NA
J gene: TRBJ1-4
V gene: TRBV5-4
D gene: TRBD1
CDR3 DNA: TGTGCCAGCAGCCCAGGGGGAGGGAATGAAAAACTGTTTTTT
CDR3 protein: CASSPGGGNEKLFF

clone size: once
J gene: TRBJ2-3
V gene: TRBV11-2
D gene: TRBD2
CDR3 DNA: TGTGCCAGCAGCTTGACTAGCGGGAAGGCAGATACGCAGTATTTT
CDR3 protein: CASSLTSGKADTQYF

clone size: NA
J gene: TRBJ1-5
V gene: TRBV7-2
D gene: TRBD1
CDR3 DNA: TGTGCCAGCAGCTTTTCCGGGACAGGGGTACTGGGGCAGCCCCAGCATTTT
CDR3 protein: CASSFSGTGVLGQPQHF

clone size: NA
J gene: TRBJ2-2
V gene: TRBV18
D gene: NA
CDR3 DNA: TGTGCCAGCTCACCTCGGAACACCGGGGAGCTGTTTTTT
CDR3 protein: CASSPRNTGELFF

clone size: NA
J gene: TRBJ2-2
V gene: TRBV6-5
D gene: TRBD1
CDR3 DNA: TGTGCCAGCAGTTACTGGAGACAGGGGGCGGGTGGGCTGTTTTTT
CDR3 protein: CASSYWRQGAGGLFF

clone size: NA
J gene: TRBJ2-2
V gene: TRBV7-2
D gene: NA
CDR3 DNA: TGTGCCAGCAGCAAGGGAGCAGCTAGCTACGGGGAGCTGTTTTTT
CDR3 protein: CASSKGAASYGELFF

clone size: NA
J gene: TRBJ1-1
V gene: TRBV4-1
D gene: NA
CDR3 DNA: TGCGCCAGCAGCCATCCGGGGATAGGGTTCACTGAAGCTTTCTTT
CDR3 protein: CASSHPGIGFTEAFF

clone size: NA
J gene: TRBJ1-1
V gene: TRBV5-4
D gene: TRBD1
CDR3 DNA: TGTGCCAGCGCTTCTAGGGACAGGGTGTCCACTGAAGCTTTCTTT
CDR3 protein: CASASRDRVSTEAFF

clone size: once
J gene: TRBJ2-7
V gene: TRBV29-1
D gene: NA
CDR3 DNA: TGCAGCGTGATGACCCGCCTCCTGGACGAGCAGTACTTC
CDR3 protein: CSVMTRLLDEQYF

clone size: NA
J gene: TRBJ2-6
V gene: TRBV30
D gene: TRBD1
CDR3 DNA: TGTGCCTGGAGTGTCCGGGACAGGGCGGTCCTGACTTTC
CDR3 protein: CAWSVRDRAVLTF

clone size: NA
J gene: TRBJ2-1
V gene: TRBV2
D gene: TRBD2
CDR3 DNA: TGTGCCAGCAGTGACCTAGCGGGAGCCCGCAATGAGCAGTTCTTC
CDR3 protein: CASSDLAGARNEQFF

clone size: NA
J gene: TRBJ2-1
V gene: TRBV11-2
D gene: NA
CDR3 DNA: TGTGCCAGCAGCTTAACGGTGGGAGCCCTCAATGAGCAGTTCTTC
CDR3 protein: CASSLTVGALNEQFF

clone size: NA
J gene: TRBJ2-7
V gene: TRBV4-2
D gene: NA
CDR3 DNA: TGTGCCAGCAGCCCCCAGGGAATGGCTTACGAGCAGTACTTC
CDR3 protein: CASSPQGMAYEQYF

clone size: NA
J gene: TRBJ2-7
V gene: TRBV2
D gene: NA
CDR3 DNA: TGTGCCAGTAGCGCCGGGACACCAGGCGAGCAGTACTTC
CDR3 protein: CASSAGTPGEQYF

clone size: NA
J gene: TRBJ2-4
V gene: TRBV7-2
D gene: NA
CDR3 DNA: TGTGCCAGCAGCCCAACGGGACTCTTAAACATTCAGTACTTC
CDR3 protein: CASSPTGLLNIQYF

clone size: once
J gene: TRBJ2-3
V gene: TRBV6-6
D gene: NA
CDR3 DNA: TGTGCCAGCAGTTTACAGGCAGATACGCAGTATTTT
CDR3 protein: CASSLQADTQYF

clone size: NA
J gene: TRBJ2-5
V gene: TRBV9
D gene: NA
CDR3 DNA: TGTGCCAGCAGCGTAGGGGACCCCACCGGGACCCAGTACTTC
CDR3 protein: CASSVGDPTGTQYF

clone size: once
J gene: TRBJ1-5
V gene: TRBV28
D gene: NA
CDR3 DNA: TGTGCCAGCAGCTCCCCTACCGGGACGGCGGCGAGGGGGCCCCAGCATTTT
CDR3 protein: CASSSPTGTAARGPQHF